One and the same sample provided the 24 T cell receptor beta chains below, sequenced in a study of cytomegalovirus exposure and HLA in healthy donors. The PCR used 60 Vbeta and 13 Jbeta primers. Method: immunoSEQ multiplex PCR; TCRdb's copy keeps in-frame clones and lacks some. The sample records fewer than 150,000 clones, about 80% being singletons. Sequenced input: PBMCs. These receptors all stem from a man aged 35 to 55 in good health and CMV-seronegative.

The CDR3 loop reads CASSASSTDTQYF. Here the CDR3 DNA reads TGTGCCAGCAGTGCCAGTAGCACAGATACGCAGTATTTT. The chain links TRBV6-1 to TRBJ2-3; D is ambiguous. Deletions cut 4 bases from V and 0 bases from J, with 5 bases between. The germline CDR1 and CDR2 sequences are MNHNS and SASEGT. CDR3 length equals 13 residues.

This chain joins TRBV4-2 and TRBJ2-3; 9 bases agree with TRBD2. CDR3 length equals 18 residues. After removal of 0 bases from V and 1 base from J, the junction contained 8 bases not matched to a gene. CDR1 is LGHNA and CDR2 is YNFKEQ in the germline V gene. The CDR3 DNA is TGTGCCAGCAGCCAAGAAGCGACTAGCGGTTGGGGCACAGATACGCAGTATTTT. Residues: CASSQEATSGWGTDTQYF.

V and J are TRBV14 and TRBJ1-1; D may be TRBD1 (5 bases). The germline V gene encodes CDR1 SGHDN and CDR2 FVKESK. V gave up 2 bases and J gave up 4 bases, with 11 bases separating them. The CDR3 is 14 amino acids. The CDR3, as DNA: TGTGCCAGCAGCCAACAGGGTACGGGCACTGAAGCTTTCTTT. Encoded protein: CASSQQGTGTEAFF.

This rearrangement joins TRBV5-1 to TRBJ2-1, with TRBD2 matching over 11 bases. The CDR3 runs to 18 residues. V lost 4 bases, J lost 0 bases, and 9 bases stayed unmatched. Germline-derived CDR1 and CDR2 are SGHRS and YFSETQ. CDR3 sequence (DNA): TGCGCCAGCAGCCGGCAGCCTAGCGGGGGGAGCTCCTACAATGAGCAGTTCTTC. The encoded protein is CASSRQPSGGSSYNEQFF.

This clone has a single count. The CDR3 DNA reads TGCGCCAGCAGCCAAGATCGATTCGGGCTAGCGGGAGACCCATCGGAAGAGACCCAGTACTTC. It yields the protein CASSQDRFGLAGDPSEETQYF. The chain has TRBV4-1 and TRBJ2-5; 10 nucleotides align to TRBD2. J gave up 3 bases and V 0 bases, and 19 bases lay outside the gene matches. The CDR3 sequence is 21 residues long. In germline, CDR1 is MGHRA, CDR2 YSYEKL.

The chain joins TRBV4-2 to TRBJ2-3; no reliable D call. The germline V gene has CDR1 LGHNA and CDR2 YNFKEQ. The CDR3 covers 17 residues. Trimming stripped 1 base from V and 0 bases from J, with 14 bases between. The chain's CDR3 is CASSQVDISPSTDTQYF. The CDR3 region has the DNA TGTGCCAGCAGCCAAGTTGACATATCACCTAGCACAGATACGCAGTATTTT.

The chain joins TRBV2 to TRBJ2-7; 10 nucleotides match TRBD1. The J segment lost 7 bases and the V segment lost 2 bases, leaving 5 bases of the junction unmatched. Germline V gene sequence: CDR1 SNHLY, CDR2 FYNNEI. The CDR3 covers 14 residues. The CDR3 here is CASSETTGGSEQYF. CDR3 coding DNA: TGTGCCAGCAGTGAAACGACAGGGGGCTCTGAGCAGTACTTC.

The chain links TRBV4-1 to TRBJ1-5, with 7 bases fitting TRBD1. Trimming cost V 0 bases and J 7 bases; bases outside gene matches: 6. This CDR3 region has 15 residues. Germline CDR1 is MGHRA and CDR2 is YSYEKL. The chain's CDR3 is CASSQDQGGEQPQHF. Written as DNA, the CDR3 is TGCGCCAGCAGCCAAGACCAGGGGGGCGAACAGCCCCAGCATTTT.

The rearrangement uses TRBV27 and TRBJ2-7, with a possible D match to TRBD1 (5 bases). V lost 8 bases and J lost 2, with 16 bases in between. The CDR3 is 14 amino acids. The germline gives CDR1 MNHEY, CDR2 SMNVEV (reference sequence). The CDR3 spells CASAPRGRAYEQYF. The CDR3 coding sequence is TGTGCCAGCGCCCCTAGGGGCCGGGCCTACGAGCAGTACTTC.

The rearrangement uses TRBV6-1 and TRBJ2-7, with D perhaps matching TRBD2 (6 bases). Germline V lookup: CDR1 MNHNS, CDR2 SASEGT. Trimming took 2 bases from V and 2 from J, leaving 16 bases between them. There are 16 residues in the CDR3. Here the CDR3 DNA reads TGTGCCAGCAGTGAACGGTCCTCAGGGAGGACCTACGAGCAGTACTTC. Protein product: CASSERSSGRTYEQYF.

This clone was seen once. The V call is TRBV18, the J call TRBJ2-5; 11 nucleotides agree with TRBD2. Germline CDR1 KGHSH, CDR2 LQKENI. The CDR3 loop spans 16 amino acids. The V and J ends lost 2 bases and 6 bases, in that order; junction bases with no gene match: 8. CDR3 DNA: TGTGCCAGCTCACCAAGTAGCGGGGGGGCCGCAAAGACCCAGTACTTC. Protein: CASSPSSGGAAKTQYF.

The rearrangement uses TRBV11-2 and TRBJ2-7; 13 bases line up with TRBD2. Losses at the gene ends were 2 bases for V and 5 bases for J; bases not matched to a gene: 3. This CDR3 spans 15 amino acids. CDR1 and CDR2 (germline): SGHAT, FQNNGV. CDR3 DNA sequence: TGTGCCAGCAGCTTATCTGGGACTAGCGGGAACGAGCAGTACTTC. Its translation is CASSLSGTSGNEQYF.

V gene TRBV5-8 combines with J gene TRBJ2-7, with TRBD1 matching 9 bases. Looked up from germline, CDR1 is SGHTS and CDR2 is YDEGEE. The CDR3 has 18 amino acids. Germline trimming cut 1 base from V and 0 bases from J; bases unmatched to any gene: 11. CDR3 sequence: CASSLHFGTGTSSYEQYF. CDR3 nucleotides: TGTGCCAGCAGCTTGCACTTCGGGACAGGGACCAGCTCCTACGAGCAGTACTTC.

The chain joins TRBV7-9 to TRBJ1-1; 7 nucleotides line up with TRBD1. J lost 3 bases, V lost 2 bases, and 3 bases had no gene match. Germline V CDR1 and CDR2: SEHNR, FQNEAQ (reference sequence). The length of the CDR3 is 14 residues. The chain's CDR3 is CASSLYGTDTEAFF. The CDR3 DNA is TGTGCCAGCAGCTTATACGGGACAGACACTGAAGCTTTCTTT.

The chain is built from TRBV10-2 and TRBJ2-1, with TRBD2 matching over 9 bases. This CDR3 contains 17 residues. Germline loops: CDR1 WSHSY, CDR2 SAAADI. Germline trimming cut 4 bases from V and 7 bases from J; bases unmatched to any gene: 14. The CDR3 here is CASSVGAGGGAVNEQFF. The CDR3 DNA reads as TGCGCCAGCAGTGTCGGAGCGGGAGGAGGGGCGGTAAATGAGCAGTTCTTC.

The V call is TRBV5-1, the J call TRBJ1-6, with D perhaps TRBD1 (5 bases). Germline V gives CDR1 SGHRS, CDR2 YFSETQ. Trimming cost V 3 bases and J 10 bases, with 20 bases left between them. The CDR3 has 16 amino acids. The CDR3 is CASSSRGSGAGSPLHF. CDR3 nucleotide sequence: TGCGCCAGCAGCTCCCGCGGGTCTGGGGCGGGGTCACCCCTCCACTTT.

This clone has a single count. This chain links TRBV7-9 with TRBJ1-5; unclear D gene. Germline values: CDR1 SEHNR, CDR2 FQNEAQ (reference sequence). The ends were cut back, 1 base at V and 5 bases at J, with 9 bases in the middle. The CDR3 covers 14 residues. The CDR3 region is CASSLDGSYQPQHF. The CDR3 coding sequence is TGTGCCAGCAGCTTAGATGGTAGTTATCAGCCCCAGCATTTT.

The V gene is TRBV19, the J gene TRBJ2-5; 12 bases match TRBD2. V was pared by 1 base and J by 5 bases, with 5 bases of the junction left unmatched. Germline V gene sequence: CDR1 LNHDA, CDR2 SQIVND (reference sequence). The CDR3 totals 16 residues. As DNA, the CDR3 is TGTGCCAGTAGTATAGTTCGACTAGCGGGAGAGGAGACCCAGTACTTC. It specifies CASSIVRLAGEETQYF.

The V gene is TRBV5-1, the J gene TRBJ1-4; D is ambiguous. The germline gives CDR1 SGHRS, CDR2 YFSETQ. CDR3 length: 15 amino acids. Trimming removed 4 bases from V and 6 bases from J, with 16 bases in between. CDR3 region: CASSPPDGGDEKLFF. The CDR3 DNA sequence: TGCGCCAGCAGCCCGCCCGACGGCGGAGATGAAAAACTGTTTTTT.

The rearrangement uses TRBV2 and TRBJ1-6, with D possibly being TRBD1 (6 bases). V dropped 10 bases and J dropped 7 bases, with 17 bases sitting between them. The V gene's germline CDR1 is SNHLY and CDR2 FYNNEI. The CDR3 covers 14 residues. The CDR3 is CATSKGQGNSPLHF. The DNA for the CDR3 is TGTGCCACCTCGAAGGGTCAGGGGAATTCACCCCTCCACTTT.

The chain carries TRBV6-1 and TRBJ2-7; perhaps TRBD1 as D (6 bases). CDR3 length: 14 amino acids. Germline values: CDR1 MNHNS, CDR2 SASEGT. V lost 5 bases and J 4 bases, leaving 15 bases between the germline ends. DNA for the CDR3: TGTGCCAGCAGTCCGGACAGCCTAGGTTACGAGCAGTACTTC. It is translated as CASSPDSLGYEQYF.

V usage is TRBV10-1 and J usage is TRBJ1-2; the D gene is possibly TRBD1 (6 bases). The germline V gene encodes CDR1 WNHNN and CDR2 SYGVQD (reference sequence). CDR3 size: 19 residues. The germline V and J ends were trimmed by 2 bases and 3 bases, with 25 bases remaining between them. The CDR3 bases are TGCGCCAGCAGTGAGCCCAGGGTTGAACGGGGGGCACATTACTATGGCTACACCTTC. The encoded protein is CASSEPRVERGAHYYGYTF.

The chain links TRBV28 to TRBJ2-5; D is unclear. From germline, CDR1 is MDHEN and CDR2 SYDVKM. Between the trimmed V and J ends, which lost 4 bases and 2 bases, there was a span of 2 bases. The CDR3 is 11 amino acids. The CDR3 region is CASSSQETQYF. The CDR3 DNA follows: TGTGCCAGCAGTTCGCAAGAGACCCAGTACTTC.

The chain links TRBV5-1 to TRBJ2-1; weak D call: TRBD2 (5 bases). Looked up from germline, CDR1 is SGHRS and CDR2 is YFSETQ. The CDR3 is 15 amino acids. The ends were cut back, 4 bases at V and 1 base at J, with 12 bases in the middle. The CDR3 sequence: CASSVGGGSYNEQFF. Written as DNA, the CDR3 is TGCGCCAGCAGCGTGGGCGGAGGTTCCTACAATGAGCAGTTCTTC.